The 26 T cell receptor beta chains reported below all come from one sample, sequenced in a study of a mutant IDH1 vaccine in newly diagnosed glioma (dated by TCRdb to the early 2020s). Libraries were built with the immunoSEQ multiplex PCR assay. TCRdb carries this immuneACCESS record with in-frame sequences only. Its versions omit some clonotypes, under half of them owing to an unresolved V gene in the studies checked, with the rest unexplained. In this sample the table shows some 63,000 clones, roughly 68% of which occur a single time. Around 4.5% of the sample lies in the top ten. What these receptors recognize is not known. In the paper's terms, the time point label means: week 35, safety follow-up. Each vaccine dose, consisting of 300 ug of a 20-mer mutant IDH1 peptide in Montanide, was administered subcutaneously with topical imiquimod. Source: PBMCs, taken from a glioma patient whose treatment included an IDH1 peptide vaccine. The source of these receptors is a man over 45 with glioma.

This chain links TRBV5-6 with TRBJ1-2; D is ambiguous. V was trimmed by 2 bases and J by 0 bases, leaving 2 bases between them. The CDR3 has 12 amino acids. Looked up from germline, CDR1 is SGHDT and CDR2 is YYEEEE. For the CDR3, the DNA is TGTGCCAGCAGCTTAGCTAACTATGGCTACACCTTC. Its protein is CASSLANYGYTF.

This clone is deemed medium-sized. The chain is built from TRBV30 and TRBJ1-1; D is unclear. This CDR3 is built from 14 residues. Trimming removed 3 bases from V and 1 base from J, with 12 bases in between. Per germline, CDR1 GTSNPN and CDR2 SVGIG (reference sequence). CDR3 DNA sequence: TGTGCCTGGAGGATCCACGGTACGAACACTGAAGCTTTCTTT. Translation gives CAWRIHGTNTEAFF.

The gene calls are TRBV4-3 and TRBJ2-1; a possible D gene is TRBD1 (5 bases). The CDR3 consists of 17 residues. Trimming shortened V by 5 bases and J by 0 bases, and 17 bases separated the two germline ends. Germline lookup yields CDR1 LGHNA and CDR2 YSLEER. The CDR3 region is CASSLLAGPGSYNEQFF. In DNA form, the CDR3 reads TGCGCCAGCAGCTTACTGGCAGGGCCCGGCTCCTACAATGAGCAGTTCTTC.

This chain connects TRBV10-3 to TRBJ2-7, with TRBD1 matching over 7 bases. The CDR3 has 16 amino acids. CDR1 is ENHRY, CDR2 SYGVKD, per germline. Germline trimming cut 0 bases from V and 7 bases from J; bases unmatched to any gene: 12. This CDR3 is CAISESGQELTGEQYF. CDR3 bases: TGTGCCATCAGTGAGTCCGGACAGGAATTGACGGGTGAGCAGTACTTC.

V and J are TRBV16 and TRBJ1-4; D is possibly TRBD1 (6 bases). Trimming took 1 base from V and 5 from J, leaving 11 bases between them. CDR3 length equals 15 residues. Per the germline V gene, CDR1 is KGHSY and CDR2 is FQNENV. The CDR3 DNA reads TGTGCCAGCAGCCAATTCGGACAGAAAAATGAAAAACTGTTTTTT. Protein: CASSQFGQKNEKLFF.

V and J are TRBV16 and TRBJ2-1, with D possibly matching TRBD1 (5 bases). The CDR3 runs 17 residues. Trimming pared 3 bases from V and 6 bases from J, leaving 21 bases between. CDR1 and CDR2 from the germline V gene are KGHSY and FQNENV. The CDR3 DNA is TGTGCCAGCAGCCAGGGCCGTGGGGCCCGAGGCTCCAATGAGCAGTTCTTC. This encodes CASSQGRGARGSNEQFF.

This chain connects TRBV11-2 to TRBJ1-4, with D possibly being TRBD1 (5 bases). V lost 2 bases to trimming and J lost 6 bases, with 10 bases between them. Germline CDR1 reads SGHAT; CDR2 reads FQNNGV. The CDR3 is 14 amino acids. The CDR3 sequence: CASSLSSGYEKLFF. The DNA for the CDR3 is TGTGCCAGCAGCTTATCATCAGGGTATGAAAAACTGTTTTTT.

This clone was recorded once. This rearrangement joins TRBV20-1 to TRBJ2-7; no clear D gene. In germline, CDR1 is DFQATT, CDR2 SNEGSKA (reference sequence). This CDR3 has 10 residues. V shed 6 bases and J shed 3 bases, with 6 bases lying between them. CDR3 region: CSAINYEQYF. The CDR3 DNA reads TGCAGTGCCATAAACTACGAGCAGTACTTC.

This clone is medium-sized. Distinct nucleotide sequences in the sample also encode this CDR3. The genes are TRBV6-6 and TRBJ2-1; 8 bases align to TRBD1. V lost 5 bases and J lost 2; bases outside the gene matches: 2. CDR3 length: 14 residues. In germline, CDR1 is MNHNY, CDR2 SVGAGI (reference sequence). CDR3 amino acids: CASSPGGTYNEQFF. DNA for the CDR3: TGTGCCAGCAGTCCAGGGGGCACCTACAATGAGCAGTTCTTC.

This clone was detected only a few times. J is TRBJ2-3 and V is TRBV9; no clear D. V was cut by 4 bases and J by 6 bases, with 6 bases left in between. Looked up from germline, CDR1 is SGDLS and CDR2 is YYNGEE. The CDR3 consists of 11 residues. The CDR3 DNA is TGTGCCAGCAGCTCCCTCGATACGCAGTATTTT. Protein: CASSSLDTQYF.

V gene TRBV5-6 combines with J gene TRBJ1-4; the match to TRBD1 covers 8 bases. CDR1 and CDR2 (germline): SGHDT, YYEEEE. The CDR3 length is 15 residues. Trimming took 4 bases from V and 11 from J; bases not matched to a gene: 13. The DNA for the CDR3 is TGTGCCAGCAGCACCCCGGACAGGGACAAGAGGAAACTGTTTTTT. It codes for CASSTPDRDKRKLFF.

Many counts were recorded for this clone. The rearrangement uses TRBV4-2 and TRBJ1-4; 12 nucleotides agree with TRBD1. CDR3 size: 14 residues. With 4 bases clipped from V and 8 bases from J, the junction kept 2 bases outside the gene matches. Per germline, CDR1 LGHNA and CDR2 YNFKEQ. This chain's CDR3 is CASSRDRGPEKLFF. The CDR3 region has the DNA TGTGCCAGCAGCCGGGACAGGGGGCCCGAAAAACTGTTTTTT.

The J gene is TRBJ1-2, the V gene TRBV5-6; D gene uncertain. The V gene lost 4 bases and the J gene lost 2 bases, with 12 bases spanning the gap. CDR3 length: 14 residues. Germline V gives CDR1 SGHDT, CDR2 YYEEEE. The CDR3 coding sequence is TGTGCCAGCAGCCCCCGTGGCCGAAACTATGGCTACACCTTC. This sequence encodes CASSPRGRNYGYTF.

The chain has TRBV10-1 and TRBJ1-3; D call uncertain. The V and J ends lost 7 bases and 2 bases respectively, with 6 bases between them. Germline CDR1 reads WNHNN; CDR2 reads SYGVQD (reference sequence). The CDR3 sequence is 12 residues long. The CDR3: CASTGTGNTIYF. The DNA for the CDR3 is TGCGCCAGCACCGGGACTGGAAACACCATATATTTT.

The chain has TRBV5-1 and TRBJ1-1; unclear D gene. V was clipped by 1 base and J by 2 bases, with 9 bases between them. From germline, CDR1 is SGHRS and CDR2 YFSETQ. This CDR3 spans 14 amino acids. The CDR3 nucleotides are TGCGCCAGCAGCTTGCTAATAACTAACACTGAAGCTTTCTTT. Translated: CASSLLITNTEAFF.

This clone was seen a handful of times. The chain employs TRBV7-3 and TRBJ1-1; TRBD1 aligns across 7 bases. Germline V CDR1 and CDR2: SGHTA, FQGTGA. The CDR3 is 14 residues long. V lost 4 bases and J lost 2; bases outside the gene matches: 4. CDR3 sequence reads: CASSWGQQNTEAFF. The CDR3 DNA sequence: TGTGCCAGCAGCTGGGGACAGCAAAACACTGAAGCTTTCTTT. Complete variable domain (other parts from reference TRBV7-3 and TRBJ1-1): GAGVSQTPSNKVTEKGKYVELRCDPISGHTALYWYRQSLGQGPEFLIYFQGTGAADDSGLPNDRFFAVRPEGSVSTLKIQRTERGDSAVYLCASSWGQQNTEAFFGQGTRLTVV.

The rearrangement uses TRBV10-3 and TRBJ2-7, with 7 nucleotides matching TRBD2. The CDR3 spans 13 residues. Germline V gene data show CDR1 as ENHRY and CDR2 as SYGVKD. J lost 3 bases, V lost 8 bases, and 7 bases had no gene match. CDR3 DNA sequence: TGTGCCATCCAACCCGGGACTAACTACGAGCAGTACTTC. Its translation: CAIQPGTNYEQYF.

This clone has more than one count but fewer than ten. The J gene is TRBJ2-1, the V gene TRBV2; 7 bases are a match to TRBD1. Germline values: CDR1 SNHLY, CDR2 FYNNEI. The V and J ends lost 7 bases and 4 bases, in that order; junction bases with no gene match: 4. This CDR3 is built from 13 residues. The CDR3 reads CASIMTGYNEQFF. DNA of the CDR3: TGTGCCAGCATTATGACAGGGTACAATGAGCAGTTCTTC.

This sequence joins TRBV29-1 and TRBJ1-5; D gene unclear. Germline V gene sequence: CDR1 SQVTM, CDR2 ANQGSEA. The CDR3 loop spans 13 amino acids. V was clipped by 3 bases and J by 4 bases, with 10 bases between them. In DNA, the CDR3 is TGCAGCGTTGAGGCAGACCCTAATCAGCCCCAGCATTTT. Translating gives CSVEADPNQPQHF. The entire variable domain, with the rest obtained from reference TRBV29-1 and TRBJ1-5, is as follows: SAVISQKPSRDICQRGTSLTIQCQVDSQVTMMFWYRQQPGQSLTLIATANQGSEATYESGFVIDKFPISRPNLTFSTLTVSNMSPEDSSIYLCSVEADPNQPQHFGDGTRLSIL.

The gene calls are TRBV14 and TRBJ1-1; D is uncertain. The CDR3 runs to 12 residues. Germline CDR1 SGHDN, CDR2 FVKESK. The V and J ends lost 4 bases and 7 bases respectively, with 10 bases between them. The CDR3 region is CASSPDGFEAFF. The CDR3 DNA reads TGTGCCAGCAGCCCGGACGGCTTTGAAGCTTTCTTT. The whole variable domain, remainder taken from reference TRBV14 and TRBJ1-1, is EAGVTQFPSHSVIEKGQTVTLRCDPISGHDNLYWYRRVMGKEIKFLLHFVKESKQDESGMPNNRFLAERTGGTYSTLKVQPAELEDSGVYFCASSPDGFEAFFGQGTRLTVV.

J is TRBJ2-5 and V is TRBV9; 9 nucleotides align to TRBD1. CDR3 size: 14 residues. After removal of 4 bases from V and 4 bases from J, the junction contained 5 bases not matched to a gene. CDR1 is SGDLS, CDR2 YYNGEE, per germline. CDR3 DNA: TGTGCCAGCAGCCTATGGGACAGGGTAGAGACCCAGTACTTC. It yields the protein CASSLWDRVETQYF.

The chain joins TRBV5-4 to TRBJ1-2, with unresolved D. Germline assignment: CDR1 SGHNT and CDR2 YYREEE (reference sequence). The CDR3 runs 14 residues. Trimming removed 4 bases at V and 4 bases at J, with 14 bases between. This chain's CDR3 is CASSGRNLGYGYTF. CDR3 in DNA: TGTGCCAGCAGCGGACGGAATCTCGGCTATGGCTACACCTTC.

The rearrangement joins TRBV18 to TRBJ1-1; 8 nucleotides match TRBD1. Germline assignment: CDR1 KGHSH and CDR2 LQKENI. The CDR3 is 15 amino acids. The junction had 11 bases not matched to a gene; V was cut back by 6 bases and J by 5 bases. CDR3 nucleotides: TGTGCCAGCTCCCATCAAAGACAGGGGAAAACTGAAGCTTTCTTT. This encodes CASSHQRQGKTEAFF. Full variable domain (missing parts from reference TRBV18 and TRBJ1-1): NAGVMQNPRHLVRRRGQEARLRCSPMKGHSHVYWYRQLPEEGLKFMVYLQKENIIDESGMPKERFSAEFPKEGPSILRIQQVVRGDSAAYFCASSHQRQGKTEAFFGQGTRLTVV.

The J gene is TRBJ2-7, the V gene TRBV9; 8 bases are shared with TRBD1. The CDR3 runs 14 residues. V shed 6 bases and J 1 base; nucleotides not matched to a gene: 6. CDR1 and CDR2 from the germline V gene are SGDLS and YYNGEE. CDR3 in amino acids: CASTPGQGSYEQYF. In DNA form, the CDR3 reads TGTGCCAGCACCCCTGGACAGGGTTCCTACGAGCAGTACTTC. The full variable domain, in which reference TRBV9 and TRBJ2-7 provide the parts outside the CDR3, is DSGVTQTPKHLITATGQRVTLRCSPRSGDLSVYWYQQSLDQGLQFLIQYYNGEERAKGNILERFSAQQFPDLHSELNLSSLELGDSALYFCASTPGQGSYEQYFGPGTRLTVT.

In this sample, this clone turned up a few times. The chain is built from TRBV11-3 and TRBJ2-2, with TRBD2 matching over 9 bases. Germline lookup yields CDR1 SGHNT and CDR2 YENEEA. The CDR3 spans 16 residues. V was clipped by 5 bases and J by 4 bases; unmatched bases: 8. The CDR3 bases are TGTGCCAGCAGCCCCCGAGGACTAGCGAGCACCGGGGAGCTGTTTTTT. This encodes CASSPRGLASTGELFF.

This chain uses TRBV6-5 with TRBJ2-7, with D possibly being TRBD1 or TRBD2 (5 bases each). Trimming cost V 11 bases and J 3 bases, with 11 bases left between them. The CDR3 consists of 11 residues. Germline V gene sequence: CDR1 MNHEY, CDR2 SVGAGI. This chain's CDR3 is CAVGRHYEQYF. The CDR3 bases are TGTGCCGTGGGACGGCACTACGAGCAGTACTTC.